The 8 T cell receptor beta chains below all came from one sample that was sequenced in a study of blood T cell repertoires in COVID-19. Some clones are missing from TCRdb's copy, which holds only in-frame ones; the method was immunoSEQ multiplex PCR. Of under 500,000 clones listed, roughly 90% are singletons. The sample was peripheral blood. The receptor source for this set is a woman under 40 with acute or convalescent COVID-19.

CDR3 DNA sequence: TGTGCCAGCAGCAAAGCGACAGCGTCCTACGAGCAGTACTTC. Protein: CASSKATASYEQYF. V is TRBV21-1 and J is TRBJ2-7; the DNA was not compared with TRBD1, the D call given in the table. TRBV21-1 is flagged as a pseudogene. This CDR3 region has 14 residues.

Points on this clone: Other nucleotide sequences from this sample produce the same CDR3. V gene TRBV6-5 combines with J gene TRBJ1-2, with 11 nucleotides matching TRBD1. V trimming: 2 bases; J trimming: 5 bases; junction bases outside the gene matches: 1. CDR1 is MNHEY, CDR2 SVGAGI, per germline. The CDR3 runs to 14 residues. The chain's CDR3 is CASSYRDRGYGYTF. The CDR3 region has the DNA TGTGCCAGCAGTTACCGGGACAGGGGGTATGGCTACACCTTC.

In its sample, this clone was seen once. CDR3 sequence reads: CASSPRAGGPSYEQYF. In DNA form, the CDR3 reads TGCGCCAGCAGCCCCCGAGCTGGCGGGCCCTCCTACGAGCAGTACTTC. The chain combines TRBV5-1 with TRBJ2-7; TRBD2 is a possible D gene (5 bases). V lost 4 bases, J lost 0 bases, and 17 bases lay in between. Germline V gene lookup returns CDR1 SGHRS and CDR2 YFSETQ. The CDR3 length is 16 residues.

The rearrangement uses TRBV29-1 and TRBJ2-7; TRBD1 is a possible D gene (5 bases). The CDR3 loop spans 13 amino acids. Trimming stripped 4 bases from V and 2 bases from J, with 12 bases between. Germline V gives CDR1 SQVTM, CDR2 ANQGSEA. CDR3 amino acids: CSVAKDSTYEQYF. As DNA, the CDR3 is TGCAGCGTTGCGAAAGACAGCACCTACGAGCAGTACTTC.

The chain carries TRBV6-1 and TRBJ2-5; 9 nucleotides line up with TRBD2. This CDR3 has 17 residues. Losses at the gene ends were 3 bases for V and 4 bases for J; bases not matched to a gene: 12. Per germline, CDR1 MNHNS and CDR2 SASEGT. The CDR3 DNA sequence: TGTGCCAGCAGTGATCCTAGGGTAGCGGGGGTACGAGAGACCCAGTACTTC. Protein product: CASSDPRVAGVRETQYF.

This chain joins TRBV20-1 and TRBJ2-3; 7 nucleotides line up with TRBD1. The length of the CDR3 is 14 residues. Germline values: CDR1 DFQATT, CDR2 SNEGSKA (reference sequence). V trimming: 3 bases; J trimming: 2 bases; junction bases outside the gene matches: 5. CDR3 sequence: CSASVGQATDTQYF. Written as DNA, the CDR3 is TGCAGTGCTAGTGTTGGACAGGCCACAGATACGCAGTATTTT.

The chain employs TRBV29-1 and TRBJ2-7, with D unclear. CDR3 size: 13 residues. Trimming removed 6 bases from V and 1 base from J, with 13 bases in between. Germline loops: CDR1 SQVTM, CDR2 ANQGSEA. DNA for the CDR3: TGCAGCGTCCTTCTAGTCGGATCCTACGAGCAGTACTTC. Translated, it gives CSVLLVGSYEQYF.

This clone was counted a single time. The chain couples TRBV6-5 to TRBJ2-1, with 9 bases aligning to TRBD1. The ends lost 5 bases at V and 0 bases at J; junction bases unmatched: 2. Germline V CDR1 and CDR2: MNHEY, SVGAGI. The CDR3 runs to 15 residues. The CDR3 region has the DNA TGTGCCAGCAGTAGGGGACAGGGCTCCTACAATGAGCAGTTCTTC. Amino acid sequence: CASSRGQGSYNEQFF.